This T cell receptor (beta chain) was profiled in a study of cytomegalovirus exposure and HLA in healthy donors. Germline V gives CDR1 MDHEN, CDR2 SYDVKM. The CDR3 length is 13 residues. V lost 6 bases, J lost 3 bases, and 11 bases lay in between. The PCR had 60 Vbeta and 13 Jbeta primers. The assay was immunoSEQ multiplex PCR, and TCRdb's table has in-frame clones only and misses some. The profile shows 120,000 to 150,000 clones, approximately 82% of them singletons. General observations from the study: Researchers counted about 150 TCR beta chains as cytomegalovirus-associated. In the analysis, some V segments, TRBV6-2 and TRBV6-3 included, were excluded as indistinguishable.

In the case of this clone: Antigen: not known.

The sample consisted of PBMCs. The rearrangement links TRBV28 to TRBJ1-2; D possibly corresponds to TRBD1 (5 bases). This clonotype originated in a young man in good health and CMV-seropositive. CDR3 amino acids: CASRPRGYYGYTF. The CDR3 DNA reads TGTGCCAGCAGGCCTCGGGGGTACTATGGCTACACCTTC.